In this sample, the clone carrying this TCR beta chain turned up many times. These data originate in a study of blood T cell repertoires in COVID-19. Looking at the study overall: From the United States, Italy and Spain came samples of acute and convalescent COVID-19. PBMCs, B-cell-depleted T cells, or T cells provided the cDNA or gDNA that made up the material.

The CDR3 is 16 amino acids. Germline lookup yields CDR1 SGHRS and CDR2 YFSETQ. The V gene end was trimmed by 5 bases and the J gene end by 1 base; junction bases not matched to a gene: 7. In the authors' workflow: Amplification of reference gene primers provided the estimated nucleated cell counts. TCRdb keeps only in-frame clones here, not all; method: immunoSEQ multiplex PCR. V and J calls and clone size are given by that table; D and trimming were obtained from the DNA. Of more than 95,000 clones listed, around four fifths are singletons. The chain employs TRBV5-1 and TRBJ1-1; TRBD1 aligns across 11 bases. Specimen: peripheral blood. The sequence came from a man aged 55 to 70 with acute or convalescent COVID-19. DNA of the CDR3: TGCGCCAGCAGATGGGGACAGGGGGTAACGAACACTGAAGCTTTCTTT. Protein product: CASRWGQGVTNTEAFF.